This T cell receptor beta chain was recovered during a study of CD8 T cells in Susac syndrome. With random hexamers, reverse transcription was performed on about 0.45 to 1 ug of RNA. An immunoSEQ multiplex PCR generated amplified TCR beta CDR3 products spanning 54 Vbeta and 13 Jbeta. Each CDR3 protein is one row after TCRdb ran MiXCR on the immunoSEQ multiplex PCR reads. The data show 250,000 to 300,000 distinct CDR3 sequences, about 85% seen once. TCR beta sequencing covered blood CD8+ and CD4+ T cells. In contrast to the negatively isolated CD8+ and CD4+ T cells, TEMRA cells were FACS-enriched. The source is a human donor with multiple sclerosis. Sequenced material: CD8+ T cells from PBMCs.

The CDR3 DNA sequence: TGCAGTGCTAGAAGGAATACAGGGAATCTTGCCAACGTCCTGACTTTC. Its protein is CSARRNTGNLANVLTF. The chain carries TRBV20-1 and TRBJ2-6; D is perhaps TRBD1 (6 bases). Between the trimmed V and J ends, which lost 2 bases and 7 bases, there was a span of 18 bases. CDR3 length: 16 residues. Germline-derived CDR1 and CDR2 are DFQATT and SNEGSKA (reference sequence).